This TCR beta chain was identified in a study of blood T cell repertoires in COVID-19. In the study overall: Some COVID-19 samples were acute and others convalescent; all came from the United States, Italy and Spain. Sources were T cells, B-cell-depleted T cells, or PBMCs; the material itself was cDNA or gDNA.

In the study's own analysis: Amplification with reference gene primers provided the estimates of nucleated cell counts. Measured with immunoSEQ multiplex PCR; TCRdb has only the in-frame clones, and not every one. The D gene and trimming were derived from the DNA, and the V and J assignments and clone size from that table. The sample holds around 180,000 clones, 88% seen once. The sample consisted of peripheral blood. The TCR was taken from a woman aged 25 to 39 with acute or convalescent COVID-19.

CDR3 region: CASSEVLGGLTDTQYF. DNA for the CDR3: TGTGCCAGCAGTGAAGTTCTAGGAGGATTAACAGATACGCAGTATTTT. This chain joins TRBV6-1 and TRBJ2-3; maybe TRBD2 (5 bases). The V gene's germline CDR1 is MNHNS and CDR2 SASEGT. Trimming took off 1 base at V and 3 bases at J, with 14 bases between the two ends. The CDR3 has 16 amino acids.